Following are 10 T cell receptor beta chains from one sample sequenced in a study of T-cell reconstitution after alpha-beta-depleted transplantation in children. Unique molecular identifiers were incorporated when the TCRbeta library was constructed. Via MiXCR, TCRdb re-called the PCR reads, giving one row per CDR3 protein. The sample lists 200,000 to 250,000 distinct CDR3 sequences; 11% were seen once. Specimen: PBMCs, collected before TCRalphabeta/CD19-depleted stem cell transplant. The receptors derive from a child less than two years old with acute myeloid leukemia, due to receive a stem cell transplant.

This clonotype was recorded at least ten times. This chain uses TRBV7-6 with TRBJ1-1, with D perhaps TRBD1 (5 bases). The CDR3 extends over 13 amino acids. From germline, CDR1 is SGHVS and CDR2 FNYEAQ. The V end lost 0 bases, the J end lost 6 bases, and 8 bases lay between the germline ends. Written as DNA, the CDR3 is TGTGCCAGCAGCTTAGCGCTGGGGGCTGAAGCTTTCTTT. It translates to CASSLALGAEAFF.

The table lists this clonotype with many counts. The gene calls are TRBV3-1 and TRBJ2-2, with 7 nucleotides matching TRBD1. V shed 1 base, J shed 0 bases, and the junction held 2 bases outside the gene matches. Per germline, CDR1 LGHDT and CDR2 YNNKEL (reference sequence). The CDR3 extends over 16 amino acids. The CDR3 loop reads CASSQGQGANTGELFF. DNA of the CDR3: TGTGCCAGCAGCCAAGGGCAGGGGGCGAACACCGGGGAGCTGTTTTTT. Based on the CDR3 plus reference TRBV3-1 and TRBJ2-2, the full variable domain is DTAVSQTPKYLVTQMGNDKSIKCEQNLGHDTMYWYKQDSKKFLKIMFSYNNKELIINETVPNRFSPKSPDKAHLNLHINSLELGDSAVYFCASSQGQGANTGELFFGEGSRLTVL.

This clonotype came up many times. DNA for the CDR3: TGTGCCAGCAGCTTAGGATCAGGGCAGCCCTACAATGAGCAGTTCTTC. This sequence encodes CASSLGSGQPYNEQFF. The V call is TRBV11-1, the J call TRBJ2-1; D might be TRBD1 (5 bases). The V end was cut by 1 base, the J end by 2 bases, with 12 bases between. The germline gives CDR1 SGHAT, CDR2 FQDESV (reference sequence). The CDR3 totals 16 residues.

This clonotype has at least ten counts. This chain uses TRBV29-1 with TRBJ2-3; a weak D match, TRBD2 (6 bases). CDR1 and CDR2 from the germline V gene are SQVTM and ANQGSEA. The CDR3 length is 13 residues. Trimming took off 5 bases at V and 0 bases at J, with 9 bases between the two ends. The CDR3 reads CSVLAFSTDTQYF. The CDR3 nucleotides read TGCAGCGTTCTAGCGTTTAGCACAGATACGCAGTATTTT.

This clonotype came up many times. The chain has TRBV29-1 and TRBJ2-4; D is possibly TRBD1 or TRBD2 (6 bases each). The CDR3 sequence is 14 residues long. The germline V and J ends were trimmed by 6 bases and 7 bases, with 19 bases remaining between them. The germline V gene encodes CDR1 SQVTM and CDR2 ANQGSEA. CDR3 loop: CSVAGTPGVNIQYF. In DNA, the CDR3 is TGCAGCGTCGCCGGGACACCGGGGGTCAACATTCAGTACTTC.

This clonotype was detected many times. The genes are TRBV6-2 or TRBV6-3 and TRBJ1-2; 8 bases line up with TRBD1. V was clipped by 5 bases and J by 4 bases; unmatched bases: 6. The CDR3 has 14 residues. CDR1 is MNHEY, CDR2 SVGEGT, per germline. This CDR3 is CASSETGEAYGYTF. The CDR3 nucleotides read TGTGCCAGCAGTGAGACAGGGGAGGCCTATGGCTACACCTTC.

This clonotype was seen only a few times. The rearrangement uses TRBV20-1 and TRBJ1-5, with D possibly being TRBD1 (6 bases). This CDR3 spans 13 amino acids. Germline assignment: CDR1 DFQATT and CDR2 SNEGSKA (reference sequence). V lost 3 bases to trimming and J lost 0 bases, with 6 bases between them. CDR3 sequence (DNA): TGCAGTGCTAGGGACAGTAGCAATCAGCCCCAGCATTTT. It codes for CSARDSSNQPQHF.

The chain has TRBV27 and TRBJ1-1, with D perhaps matching TRBD1 (5 bases). The V end was cut by 3 bases, the J end by 4 bases, with 9 bases between. The CDR3 has 13 residues. Germline assignment: CDR1 MNHEY and CDR2 SMNVEV (reference sequence). In nucleotides, the CDR3 is TGTGCCAGCAGTTTGGGTGGGGCCACTGAAGCTTTCTTT. Translating gives CASSLGGATEAFF.

The chain couples TRBV7-3 to TRBJ2-3; D gene unclear. This CDR3 region has 14 residues. V shed 0 bases and J shed 2 bases, with 6 bases lying between them. CDR1 SGHTA and CDR2 FQGTGA come from the germline V gene. The CDR3 DNA sequence: TGTGCCAGCAGCTTAACGGGTCCCACAGATACGCAGTATTTT. Translating gives CASSLTGPTDTQYF.

This clonotype was seen at least ten times. The chain is built from TRBV18 and TRBJ2-3; 10 bases map to TRBD2. The CDR3 loop spans 17 amino acids. Germline CDR1 KGHSH, CDR2 LQKENI. The V segment lost 4 bases and the J segment 1 base; nucleotides outside the gene matches: 8. The CDR3, as DNA: TGTGCCAGCTCACACGGGACTAGCGTGGTAGGCACAGATACGCAGTATTTT. It is translated as CASSHGTSVVGTDTQYF.